The sequence of this T cell receptor beta chain was determined in a study of CD8+ T cells in alopecia areata. In the study overall: Treated patients were given 5 to 10 mg oral tofacitinib twice daily. Study-wide results and caveats: Whether baseline CD8+ expansion is linked to response remains uncertain, given a single nonresponder.

Treatment indicated: oral pan-JAK inhibitor, 5-10 mg twice daily. Those with alopecia areata gave lesional scalp punch biopsies and peripheral blood. The sequencing template was cDNA reverse transcribed from extracted RNA. Produced via immunoSEQ multiplex PCR; TCRdb's table is partial and in-frame only. The sample yields 110,000 to 150,000 clones, around 50% seen once. This clone was found a few times. The target antigen is unknown. Here the sequenced sample was CD8+ T cells sorted from blood, taken at week 4, from a patient treated with tofacitinib. The sequence came from a human donor with alopecia areata.

CDR3 sequence: CASSVGSGGTDTQYF. CDR3 DNA: TGTGCCAGCAGCGTAGGTAGCGGGGGTACAGATACGCAGTATTTT. The chain carries TRBV9 and TRBJ2-3; 9 nucleotides agree with TRBD2. V dropped 0 bases and J dropped 3; count of bases not matched to a gene: 2. CDR1 is SGDLS and CDR2 is YYNGEE in the germline V gene. The CDR3 covers 15 residues.